This T cell receptor beta chain originates from a study of persistence of HIV-infected CD4 T cells. Study-wide points: Degenerate expanded CDR3beta sequences were enriched among CMV- and Gag-responding cells.

The stimulus was lysate of CMV-infected fibroblasts, about 11 ug/mL. Responding CD4+ T cells were sorted by upregulation of both CD40 ligand and CD69. CD8-depleted PBMCs were stimulated about 19 hours with anti-CD28/CD49d costimulation, CD40-blocking antibody and enfuvirtide. CDR1 LNHDA and CDR2 SQIVND come from the germline V gene (reference sequence). The ends lost 5 bases at V and 9 bases at J; junction bases unmatched: 12. This CDR3 contains 15 residues. This was the immunoSEQ version 4 assay in survey mode. Only in-frame clones appear in the TCRdb table, and some are missing; sequencing was by immunoSEQ multiplex PCR. The table records about 16,000 clones, 65% of them present only once. As concerns this clone: Antigen: not known.

The sample here was CD4+ T cells sorted from PBMCs after roughly 19-hour stimulation, taken from a patient who received antiretroviral therapy. The TCR sequence derives from an adult woman with HIV who was CMV-seropositive. The chain recombines TRBV19 with TRBJ2-1; the match to TRBD1 covers 8 bases. In nucleotides, the CDR3 is TGTGCCAGTAGTCAGGCCGGACAGGGAGAGAGTGAGCAGTTCTTC. This encodes CASSQAGQGESEQFF.